Shown below are 2 T cell receptor beta chains from a single sample sequenced in a study of cytomegalovirus exposure and HLA in healthy donors. PCR employed 60 Vbeta and 13 Jbeta primers. The repertoire was sequenced with immunoSEQ multiplex PCR; TCRdb's copy has only in-frame clones and lacks some. The sample shows roughly 200,000 clones, roughly 76% of them seen only once. The sequencing sample was made of PBMCs. The receptors were sampled from a woman in her 30s in good health and CMV-seropositive.

J is TRBJ1-6 and V is TRBV28; 9 bases are a match to TRBD1. The junction had 4 bases not matched to a gene; V was cut back by 3 bases and J by 1 base. From germline, CDR1 is MDHEN and CDR2 SYDVKM. This CDR3 comprises 17 residues. The CDR3 here is CASSFGTGRSYNSPLHF. In DNA form, the CDR3 reads TGTGCCAGCAGTTTTGGGACAGGGAGGTCCTATAATTCACCCCTCCACTTT.

The chain couples TRBV6-5 to TRBJ1-2; no definite D call. The V end was cut by 4 bases, the J end by 2 bases, with 11 bases between. The CDR3 runs 14 residues. Germline V gives CDR1 MNHEY, CDR2 SVGAGI. CDR3 coding DNA: TGTGCCAGCAGTTCCTTTGACGGGAACTATGGCTACACCTTC. This sequence encodes CASSSFDGNYGYTF.